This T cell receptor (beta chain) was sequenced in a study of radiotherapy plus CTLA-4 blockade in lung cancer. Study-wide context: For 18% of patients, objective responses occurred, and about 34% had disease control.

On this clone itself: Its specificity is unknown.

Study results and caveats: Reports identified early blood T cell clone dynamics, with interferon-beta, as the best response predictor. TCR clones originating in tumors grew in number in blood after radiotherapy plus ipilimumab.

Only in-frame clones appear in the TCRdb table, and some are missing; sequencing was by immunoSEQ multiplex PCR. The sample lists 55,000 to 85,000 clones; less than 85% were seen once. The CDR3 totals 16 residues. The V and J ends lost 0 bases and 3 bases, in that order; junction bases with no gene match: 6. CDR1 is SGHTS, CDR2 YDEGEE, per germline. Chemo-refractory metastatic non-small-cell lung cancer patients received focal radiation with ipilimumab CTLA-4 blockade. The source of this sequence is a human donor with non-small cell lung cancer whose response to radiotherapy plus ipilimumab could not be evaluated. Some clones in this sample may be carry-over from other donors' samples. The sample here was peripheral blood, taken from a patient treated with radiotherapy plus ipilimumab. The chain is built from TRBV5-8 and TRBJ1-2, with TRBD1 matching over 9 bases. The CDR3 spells CASSLVRTGEDYGYTF. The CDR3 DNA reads TGTGCCAGCAGCTTGGTCCGGACAGGGGAGGACTATGGCTACACCTTC.